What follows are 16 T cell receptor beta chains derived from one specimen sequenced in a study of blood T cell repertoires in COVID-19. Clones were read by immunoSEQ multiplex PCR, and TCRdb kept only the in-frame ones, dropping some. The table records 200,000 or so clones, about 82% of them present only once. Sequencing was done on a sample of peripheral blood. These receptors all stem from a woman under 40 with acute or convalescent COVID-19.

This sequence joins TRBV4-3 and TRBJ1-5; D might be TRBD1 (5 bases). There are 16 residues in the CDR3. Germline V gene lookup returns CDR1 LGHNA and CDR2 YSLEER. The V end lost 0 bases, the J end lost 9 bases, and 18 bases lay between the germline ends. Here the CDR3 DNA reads TGCGCCAGCAGCCAAGAGGCCGGGGGGAGCAAAAGGCCCCAGCATTTT. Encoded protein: CASSQEAGGSKRPQHF.

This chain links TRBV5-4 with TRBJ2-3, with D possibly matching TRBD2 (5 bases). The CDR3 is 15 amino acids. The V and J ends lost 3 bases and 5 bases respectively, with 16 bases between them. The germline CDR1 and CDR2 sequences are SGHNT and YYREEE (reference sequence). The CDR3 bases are TGTGCCAGCAGCTCGTCCGGACTCAGCTTAGATACGCAGTATTTT. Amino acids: CASSSSGLSLDTQYF.

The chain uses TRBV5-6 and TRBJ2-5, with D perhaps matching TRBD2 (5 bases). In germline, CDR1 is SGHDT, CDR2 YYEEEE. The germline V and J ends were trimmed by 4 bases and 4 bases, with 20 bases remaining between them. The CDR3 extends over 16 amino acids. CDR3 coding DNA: TGTGCCAGCAGCCCGACTAACCCCAGCCTCGGAGAGACCCAGTACTTC. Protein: CASSPTNPSLGETQYF.

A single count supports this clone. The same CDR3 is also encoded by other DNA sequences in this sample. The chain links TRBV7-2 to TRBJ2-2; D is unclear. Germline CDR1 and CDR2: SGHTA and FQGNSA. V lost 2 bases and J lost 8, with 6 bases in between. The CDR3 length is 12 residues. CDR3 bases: TGTGCCAGCAGCTTAAGAGCGGGGGAGCTGTTTTTT. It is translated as CASSLRAGELFF.

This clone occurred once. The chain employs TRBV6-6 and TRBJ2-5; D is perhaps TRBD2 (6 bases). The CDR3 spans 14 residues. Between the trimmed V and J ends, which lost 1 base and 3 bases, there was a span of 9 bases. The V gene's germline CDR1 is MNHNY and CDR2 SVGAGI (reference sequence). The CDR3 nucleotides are TGTGCCAGCAGTTACTGGGGGGATAAAGAGACCCAGTACTTC. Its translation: CASSYWGDKETQYF.

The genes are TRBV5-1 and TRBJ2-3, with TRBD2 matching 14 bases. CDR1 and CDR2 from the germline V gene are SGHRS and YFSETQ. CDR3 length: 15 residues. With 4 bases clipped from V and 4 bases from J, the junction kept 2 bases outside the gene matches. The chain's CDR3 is CASSPGLAGADTQYF. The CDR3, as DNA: TGCGCCAGCAGCCCGGGACTAGCGGGAGCAGATACGCAGTATTTT.

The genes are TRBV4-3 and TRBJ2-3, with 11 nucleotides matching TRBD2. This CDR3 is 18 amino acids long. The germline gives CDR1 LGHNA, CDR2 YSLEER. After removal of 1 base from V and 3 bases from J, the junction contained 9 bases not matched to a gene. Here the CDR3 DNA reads TGCGCCAGCAGCCAAGTCCGACTAGCGGGAACGGGGACAGATACGCAGTATTTT. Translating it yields CASSQVRLAGTGTDTQYF.

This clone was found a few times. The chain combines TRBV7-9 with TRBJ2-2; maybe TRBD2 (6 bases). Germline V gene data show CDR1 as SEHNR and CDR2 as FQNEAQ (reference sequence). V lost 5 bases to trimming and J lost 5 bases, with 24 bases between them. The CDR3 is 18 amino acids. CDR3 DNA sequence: TGTGCCAGCAGCCGGGGAGGAGGGGTCCCCCCGAGGACCGGGGAGCTGTTTTTT. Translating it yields CASSRGGGVPPRTGELFF.

CDR3 region: CATSDLSLDTQYF. CDR3 coding DNA: TGTGCCACCAGTGATTTGTCCCTCGATACGCAGTATTTT. The chain has TRBV24-1 and TRBJ2-3, with unresolved D. The germline V and J ends were trimmed by 0 bases and 6 bases, with 6 bases remaining between them. CDR3 length equals 13 residues. Germline values: CDR1 KGHDR, CDR2 SFDVKD.

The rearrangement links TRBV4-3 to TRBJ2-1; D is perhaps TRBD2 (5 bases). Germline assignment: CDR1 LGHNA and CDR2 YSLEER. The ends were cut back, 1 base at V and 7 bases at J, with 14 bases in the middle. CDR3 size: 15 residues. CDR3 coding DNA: TGCGCCAGCAGCCAAGGGGAGACGGTCGTGAATGAGCAGTTCTTC. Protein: CASSQGETVVNEQFF.

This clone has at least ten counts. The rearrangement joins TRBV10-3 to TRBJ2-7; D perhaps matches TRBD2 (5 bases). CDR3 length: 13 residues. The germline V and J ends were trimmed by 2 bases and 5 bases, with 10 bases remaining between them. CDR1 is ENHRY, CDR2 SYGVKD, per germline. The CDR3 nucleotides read TGTGCCATCAGTGAGGAGGGCCCGGACGAGCAGTACTTC. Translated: CAISEEGPDEQYF.

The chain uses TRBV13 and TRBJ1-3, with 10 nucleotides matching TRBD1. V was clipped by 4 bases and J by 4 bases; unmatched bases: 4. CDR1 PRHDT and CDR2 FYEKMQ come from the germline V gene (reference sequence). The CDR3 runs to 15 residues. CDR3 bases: TGTGCCAGCAGCTCAGGGACAGGGGCCGGAAACACCATATATTTT. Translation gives CASSSGTGAGNTIYF.

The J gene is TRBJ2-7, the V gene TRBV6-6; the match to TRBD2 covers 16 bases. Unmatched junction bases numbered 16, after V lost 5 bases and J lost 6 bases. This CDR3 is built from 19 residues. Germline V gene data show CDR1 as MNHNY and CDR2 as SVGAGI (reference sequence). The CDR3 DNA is TGTGCCAGCAGTCAACCCCCGGGACTAGCGGGAGGGCCGATAAGCGAGCAGTACTTC. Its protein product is CASSQPPGLAGGPISEQYF.

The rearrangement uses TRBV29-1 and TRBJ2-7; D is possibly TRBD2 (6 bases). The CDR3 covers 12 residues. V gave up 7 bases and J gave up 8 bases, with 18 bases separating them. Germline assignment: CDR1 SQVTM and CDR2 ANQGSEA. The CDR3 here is CSAQTGGPQQYF. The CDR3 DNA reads TGCAGCGCACAGACCGGGGGACCGCAGCAGTACTTC.

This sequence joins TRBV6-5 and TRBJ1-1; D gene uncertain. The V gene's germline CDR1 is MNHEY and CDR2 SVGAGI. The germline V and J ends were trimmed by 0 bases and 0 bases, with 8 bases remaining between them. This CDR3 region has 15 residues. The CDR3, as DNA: TGTGCCAGCAGTTACTCGAGCCAGGTGAACACTGAAGCTTTCTTT. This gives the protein CASSYSSQVNTEAFF.

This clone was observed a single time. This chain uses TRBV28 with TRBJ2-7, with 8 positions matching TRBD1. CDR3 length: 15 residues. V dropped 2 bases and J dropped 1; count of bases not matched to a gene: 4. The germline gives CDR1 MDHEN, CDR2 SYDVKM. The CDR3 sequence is CASSLTGTGSYEQYF. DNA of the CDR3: TGTGCCAGCAGTTTAACAGGGACAGGATCCTACGAGCAGTACTTC.